Listed here is a single TCR beta chain. The antigen remains unidentified. CD45RO+ cells were combined with CCR7-negative CD45RA+ TemRA cells to form CD8 memory. The CDR3 consists of 14 residues. Trimming removed 3 bases from V and 6 bases from J, with 15 bases in between. The sample is drawn from a study of shared clonotypes between healthy human individuals. Libraries were prepared by immunoSEQ multiplex PCR; TCRdb keeps only in-frame clonotypes and omits some of them. In the table there are some 380,000 clones, about 96% of which are singletons. Study-level results: Between a handful of donors, naive CD4 clonotypes were shared at a level of around 4.8%. What naive subsets generally showed was a larger estimated richness than memory subsets showed. Read depth was anticipated to influence clonotype sharing among donors.

Sequencing used memory CD8+ T cells sorted from blood. Subset meaning: CD45RO+ cells pooled with CCR7-negative TemRA cells. The sequence was obtained from a man aged 30 to 39 in good health. The chain links TRBV5-3 to TRBJ1-2; D may be TRBD1 (5 bases). TRBV5-3 is an ORF, with its function uncertain. The CDR3 DNA follows: TGTGCCAGAAGCTGTACAACAGGCGTAGATGGCTACACCTTC. Translation: CARSCTTGVDGYTF.